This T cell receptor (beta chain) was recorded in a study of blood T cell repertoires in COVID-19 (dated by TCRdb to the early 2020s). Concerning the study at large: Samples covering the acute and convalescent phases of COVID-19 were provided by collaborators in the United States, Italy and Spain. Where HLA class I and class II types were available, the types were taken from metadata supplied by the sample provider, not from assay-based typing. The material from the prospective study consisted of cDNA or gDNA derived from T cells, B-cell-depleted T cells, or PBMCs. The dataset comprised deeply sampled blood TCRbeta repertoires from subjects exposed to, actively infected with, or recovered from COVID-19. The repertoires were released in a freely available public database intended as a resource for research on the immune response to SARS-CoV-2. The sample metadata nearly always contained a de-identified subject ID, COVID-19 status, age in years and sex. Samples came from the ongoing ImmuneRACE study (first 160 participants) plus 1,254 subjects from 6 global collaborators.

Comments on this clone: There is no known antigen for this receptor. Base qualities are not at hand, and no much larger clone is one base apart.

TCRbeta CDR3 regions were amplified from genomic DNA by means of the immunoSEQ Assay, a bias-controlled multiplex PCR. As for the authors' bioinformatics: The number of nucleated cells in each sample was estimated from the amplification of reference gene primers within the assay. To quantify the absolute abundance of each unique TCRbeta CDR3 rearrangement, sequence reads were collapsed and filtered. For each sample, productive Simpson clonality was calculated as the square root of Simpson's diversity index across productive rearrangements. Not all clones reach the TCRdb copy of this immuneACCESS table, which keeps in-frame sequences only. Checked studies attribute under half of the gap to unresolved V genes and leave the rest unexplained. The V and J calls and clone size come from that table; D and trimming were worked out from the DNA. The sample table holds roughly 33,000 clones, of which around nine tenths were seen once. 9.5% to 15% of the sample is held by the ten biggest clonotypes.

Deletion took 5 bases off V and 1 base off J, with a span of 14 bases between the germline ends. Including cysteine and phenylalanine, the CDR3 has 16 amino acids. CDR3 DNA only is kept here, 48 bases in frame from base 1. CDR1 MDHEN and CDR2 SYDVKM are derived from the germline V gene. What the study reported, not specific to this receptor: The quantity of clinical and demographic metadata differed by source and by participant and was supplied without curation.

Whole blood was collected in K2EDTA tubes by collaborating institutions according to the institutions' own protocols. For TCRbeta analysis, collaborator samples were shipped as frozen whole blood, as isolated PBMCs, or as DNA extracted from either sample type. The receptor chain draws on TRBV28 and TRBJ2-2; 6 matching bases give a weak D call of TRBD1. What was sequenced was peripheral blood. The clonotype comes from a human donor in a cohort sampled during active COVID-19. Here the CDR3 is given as CASSQAGVGNTGELFF. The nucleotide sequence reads TGTGCCAGCAGTCAGGCAGGGGTAGGGAACACCGGGGAGCTGTTTTTT.